A selection of T cell receptor beta chains follows, all from one sample in a study of blood T cell repertoires in COVID-19. Sequenced by immunoSEQ multiplex PCR; TCRdb stores in-frame clones only, minus some. Counted here are tens of thousands of clones, around four fifths occurring once; the ten biggest clones make up about 5.2%. The sample taken for sequencing was peripheral blood. The receptors derive from a human donor in a cohort sampled during active COVID-19. Both conserved end residues are part of each CDR3.

14	TRBV9	TRBJ2-3	CASNRDFSTDTQYF
16	TRBV7-2	TRBJ1-2	CASSSGGGRANYGYTF
15	TRBV5-6	TRBJ1-1	CASSARQGWGTEAFF
14	TRBV5-1	TRBJ2-1	CASSSSGSYNEQFF
15	TRBV7-9	TRBJ1-2	CASSVAGGFNYGYTF
17	TRBV9	TRBJ2-4	CASSVTGLAGGKNIQYF
15	TRBV3-1/TRBV3-2	TRBJ2-7	CASSAPGLDFYEQYF
16	TRBV28	TRBJ1-2	CASSSSQGQTSYGYTF
17	TRBV2	TRBJ2-7	CASSEGLGLAGEGEQYF
13	TRBV12-3/TRBV12-4	TRBJ2-5	CASSFAGQETQYF
12	TRBV20-1	TRBJ2-7	CSASRVGGEQYF
12	TRBV7-9	TRBJ2-7	CASSFLSYEQYF
13	TRBV7-9	TRBJ1-5	CASSATDNQPQHF
16	TRBV3-1/TRBV3-2	TRBJ1-6	CASSPDRARYNSPLHF
12	TRBV30	TRBJ1-4	CAFTGRSEKLFF
14	TRBV7-9	TRBJ2-1	CASSFDGRSNEQFF
15	TRBV19	TRBJ1-2	CASSIVPTLNYGYTF